The clone carrying this TCR beta chain has just a few counts. Its matching antigen is unknown. The record originates from a study of STAT3 mutations in large granular lymphocyte leukemia. Assay: immunoSEQ multiplex PCR; the TCRdb copy retains only in-frame clones and omits some. The sample yields roughly 14,000 clones, roughly nine tenths seen once. General study findings and limits: At least one immunodominant TCR beta clonotype appeared in every T-cell large granular lymphocyte leukemia patient.

The CDR3 consists of 13 residues. This chain connects TRBV21-1 to TRBJ1-5. TRBV21-1 represents a pseudogene. Source material: peripheral blood mononuclear cells. The sequence was obtained from a man between 35 and 55 years old with T-cell large granular lymphocyte leukemia. Some clones in this sample may be carry-over from other donors' samples. This CDR3 reads CATKRNADQPQHF. In nucleotides, the CDR3 is TGTGCCACCAAGAGGAATGCGGATCAGCCCCAGCATTTT.